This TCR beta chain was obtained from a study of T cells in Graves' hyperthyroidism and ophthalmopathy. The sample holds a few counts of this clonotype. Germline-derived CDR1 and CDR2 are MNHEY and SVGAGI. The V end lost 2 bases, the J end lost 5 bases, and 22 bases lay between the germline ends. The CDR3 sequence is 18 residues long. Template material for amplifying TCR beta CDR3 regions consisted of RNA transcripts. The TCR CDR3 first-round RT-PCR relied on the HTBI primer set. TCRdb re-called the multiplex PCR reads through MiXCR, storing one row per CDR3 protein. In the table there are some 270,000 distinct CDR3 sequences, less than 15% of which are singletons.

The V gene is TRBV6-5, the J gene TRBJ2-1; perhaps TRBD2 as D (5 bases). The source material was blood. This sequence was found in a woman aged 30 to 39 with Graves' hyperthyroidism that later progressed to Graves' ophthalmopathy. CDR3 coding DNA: TGTGCCAGCAGTTACGACTCCTCAAGCCGGAGAGGGAACAATGAGCAGTTCTTC. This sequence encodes CASSYDSSSRRGNNEQFF.